Reported below is one T cell receptor beta chain. The antigen it recognizes is unknown. The input lacks base qualities; no much larger clone sits a single base away. A second Seattle source provided samples from volunteer blood donors who had recovered from COVID-19. Each collaborating institution followed its own protocols to collect whole blood in K2EDTA tubes. For TCRbeta analysis, collaborators shipped samples as frozen whole blood, isolated PBMCs, or DNA extracted from either of those sample types. TCRbeta CDR3 regions were amplified from genomic DNA using the immunoSEQ Assay, a bias-controlled multiplex PCR. Turning to the authors' computational methods: Nucleated cell counts per sample were estimated from amplification of reference gene primers within the assay. To quantify the absolute abundance of each unique TCRbeta CDR3 rearrangement, sequence reads were collapsed and filtered. For each sample, productive Simpson clonality was calculated as the square root of Simpson's diversity index across productive rearrangements. Entries here come from immuneACCESS through TCRdb and include only in-frame sequences with V and J called. Some clones fail to appear in such tables; in the studies checked, an unresolved V gene covers under half of the shortfall, and the cause of the remainder is unknown. V and J calls and clone size are given by that table; D and trimming were obtained from the DNA. This sample gives 300,000 or so clones in total; more than 75% of them show up just once. Clones ranked in the top ten supply 1.5% of the sample.

This entry comes from a study of blood T cell repertoires in COVID-19 (dated by TCRdb to the early 2020s). With regard to the full study: The collaborator samples originated in the United States, Italy and Spain and spanned the acute and convalescent phases of COVID-19. The material from the prospective study consisted of cDNA or gDNA derived from T cells, B-cell-depleted T cells, or PBMCs. Where HLA class I and class II types were available, the types were taken from metadata supplied by the sample provider, not from assay-based typing. A freely available public database, intended as a resource for researchers studying the immune response to SARS-CoV-2, is where the repertoires were released. Deeply sampled blood TCRbeta repertoires from subjects exposed to, actively infected with, or recovered from COVID-19 were included in the dataset. Samples were obtained from the ongoing ImmuneRACE study (first 160 participants) and from 1,254 subjects provided by 6 global collaborators. Sample metadata almost always included a de-identified subject ID, COVID-19 status, age in years and sex. Overall study outcomes, separate from this receptor: How much clinical and demographic metadata was included differed by source and by participant, and the metadata was provided uncurated.

CDR1 and CDR2, per the germline V gene, are SGDLS and YYNGEE. The CDR3 has 18 amino acids, counting the end cysteine and phenylalanine. Only the CDR3 portion is preserved as DNA: 54 bases, with reading frame beginning at the first base. V is pruned by 4 bases and J by 1 base, leaving 13 bases of the junction without a gene match. Sequencing was performed on peripheral blood. This clonotype originated in a woman aged 40 to 50 who had recovered from COVID-19. The sequence joins TRBV9 to TRBJ2-2; 7 junctional bases match TRBD1. In nucleotides, the sequence is TGTGCCAGCAGCCCGCTCGATCTCCGGGACAGGAACACCGGGGAGCTGTTTTTT. This encodes CASSPLDLRDRNTGELFF.